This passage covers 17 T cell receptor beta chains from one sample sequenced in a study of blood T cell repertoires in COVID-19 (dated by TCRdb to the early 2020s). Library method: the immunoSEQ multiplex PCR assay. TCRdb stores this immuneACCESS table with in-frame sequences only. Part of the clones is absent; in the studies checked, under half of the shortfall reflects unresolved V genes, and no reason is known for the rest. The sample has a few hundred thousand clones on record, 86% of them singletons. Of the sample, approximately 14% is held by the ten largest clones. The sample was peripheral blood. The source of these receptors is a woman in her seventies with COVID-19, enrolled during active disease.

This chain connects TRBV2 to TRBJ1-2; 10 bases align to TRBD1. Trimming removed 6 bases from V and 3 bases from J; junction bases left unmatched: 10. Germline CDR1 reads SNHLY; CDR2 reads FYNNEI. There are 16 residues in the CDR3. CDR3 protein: CASSRPGTGDDYGYTF. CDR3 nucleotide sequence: TGTGCCAGCAGCCGTCCCGGGACAGGGGATGACTATGGCTACACCTTC.

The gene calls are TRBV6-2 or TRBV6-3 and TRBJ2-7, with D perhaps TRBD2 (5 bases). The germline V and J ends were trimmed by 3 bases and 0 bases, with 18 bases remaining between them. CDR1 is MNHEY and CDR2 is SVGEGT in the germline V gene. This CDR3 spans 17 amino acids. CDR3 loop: CASSYSIASASSYEQYF. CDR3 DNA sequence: TGTGCCAGCAGTTATAGTATAGCGTCGGCCAGCTCCTACGAGCAGTACTTC.

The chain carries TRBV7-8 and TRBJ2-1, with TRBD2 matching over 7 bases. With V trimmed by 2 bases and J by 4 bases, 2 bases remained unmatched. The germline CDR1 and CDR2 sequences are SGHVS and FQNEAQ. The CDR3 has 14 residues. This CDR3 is CASSLRTSYNEQFF. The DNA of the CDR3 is TGTGCCAGCAGCTTACGGACTAGTTACAATGAGCAGTTCTTC.

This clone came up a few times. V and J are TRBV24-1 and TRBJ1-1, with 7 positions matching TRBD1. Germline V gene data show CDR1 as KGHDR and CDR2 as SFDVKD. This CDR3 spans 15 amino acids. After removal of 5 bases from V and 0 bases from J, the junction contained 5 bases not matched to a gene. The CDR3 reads CATSAGQNMNTEAFF. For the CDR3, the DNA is TGTGCCACCAGTGCGGGACAGAACATGAACACTGAAGCTTTCTTT.

The CDR3 is CASSPPGRGNTGELFF. The CDR3 nucleotides are TGTGCCAGCTCACCACCGGGGCGGGGGAACACCGGGGAGCTGTTTTTT. This sequence joins TRBV18 and TRBJ2-2; possible D gene TRBD2, 6 bases. The CDR3 contains 16 residues. V was cut by 0 bases and J by 1 base, with 9 bases left in between. The germline gives CDR1 KGHSH, CDR2 LQKENI.

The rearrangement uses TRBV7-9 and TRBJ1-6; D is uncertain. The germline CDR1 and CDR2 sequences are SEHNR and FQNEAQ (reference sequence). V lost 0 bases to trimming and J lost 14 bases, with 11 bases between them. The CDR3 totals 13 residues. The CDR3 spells CASSLAEAGTLHF. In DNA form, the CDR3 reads TGTGCCAGCAGCTTAGCGGAGGCGGGTACCCTCCACTTT.

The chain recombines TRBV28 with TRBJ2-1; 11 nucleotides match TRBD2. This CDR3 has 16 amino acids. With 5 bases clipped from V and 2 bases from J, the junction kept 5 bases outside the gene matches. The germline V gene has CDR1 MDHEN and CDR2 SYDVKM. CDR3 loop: CASSTPSGGTYNEQFF. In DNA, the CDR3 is TGTGCCAGCAGTACCCCTAGCGGGGGGACCTACAATGAGCAGTTCTTC.

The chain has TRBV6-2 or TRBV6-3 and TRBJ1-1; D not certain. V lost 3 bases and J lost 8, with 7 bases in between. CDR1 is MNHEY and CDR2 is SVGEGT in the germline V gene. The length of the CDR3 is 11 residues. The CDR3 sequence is CASSYRGEAFF. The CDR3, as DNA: TGTGCCAGCAGTTATAGAGGGGAAGCTTTCTTT.

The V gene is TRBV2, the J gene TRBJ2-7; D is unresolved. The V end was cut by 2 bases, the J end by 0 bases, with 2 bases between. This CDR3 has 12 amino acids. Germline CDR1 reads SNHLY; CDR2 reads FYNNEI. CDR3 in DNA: TGTGCCAGCAGTGAACACTCCTACGAGCAGTACTTC. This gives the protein CASSEHSYEQYF.

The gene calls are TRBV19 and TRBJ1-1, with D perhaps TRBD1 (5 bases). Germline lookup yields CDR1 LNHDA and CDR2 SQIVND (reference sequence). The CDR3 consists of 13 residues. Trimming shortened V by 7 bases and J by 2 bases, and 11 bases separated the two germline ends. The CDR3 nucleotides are TGTGCCAGTAAGGAGGGACCAAACACTGAAGCTTTCTTT. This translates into CASKEGPNTEAFF.

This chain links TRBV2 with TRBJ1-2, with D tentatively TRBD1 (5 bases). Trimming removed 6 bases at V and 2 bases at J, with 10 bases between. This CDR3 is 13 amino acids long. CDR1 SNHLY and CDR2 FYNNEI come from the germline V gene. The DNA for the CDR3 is TGTGCCAGCAGCTACACAGGAAACTATGGCTACACCTTC. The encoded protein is CASSYTGNYGYTF.

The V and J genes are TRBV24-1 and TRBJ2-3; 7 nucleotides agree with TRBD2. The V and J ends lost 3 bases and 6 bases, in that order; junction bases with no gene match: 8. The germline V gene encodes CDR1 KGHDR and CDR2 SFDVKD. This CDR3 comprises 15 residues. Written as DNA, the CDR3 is TGTGCCACCAGTGATCGGGGGGAACTTACGGATACGCAGTATTTT. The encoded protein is CATSDRGELTDTQYF.

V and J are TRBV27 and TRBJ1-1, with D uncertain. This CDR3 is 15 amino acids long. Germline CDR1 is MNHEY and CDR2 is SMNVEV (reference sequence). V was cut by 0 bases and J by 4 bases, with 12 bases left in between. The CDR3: CASSLSARSSTEAFF. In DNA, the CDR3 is TGTGCCAGCAGTTTATCCGCGCGTTCGAGCACTGAAGCTTTCTTT.

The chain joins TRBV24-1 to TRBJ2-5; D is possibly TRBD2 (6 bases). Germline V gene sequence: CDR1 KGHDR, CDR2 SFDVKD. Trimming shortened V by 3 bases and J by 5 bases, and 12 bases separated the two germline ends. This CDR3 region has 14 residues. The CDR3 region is CATSDGVRGETQYF. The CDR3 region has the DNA TGTGCCACCAGTGATGGGGTCCGGGGGGAGACCCAGTACTTC.

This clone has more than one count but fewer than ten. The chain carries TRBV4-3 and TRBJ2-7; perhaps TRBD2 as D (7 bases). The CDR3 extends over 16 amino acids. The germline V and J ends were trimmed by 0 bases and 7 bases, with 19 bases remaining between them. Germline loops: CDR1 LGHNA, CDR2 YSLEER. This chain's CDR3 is CASSQDGGGAPREQYF. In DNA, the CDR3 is TGCGCCAGCAGCCAAGATGGTGGGGGGGCCCCAAGGGAGCAGTACTTC.

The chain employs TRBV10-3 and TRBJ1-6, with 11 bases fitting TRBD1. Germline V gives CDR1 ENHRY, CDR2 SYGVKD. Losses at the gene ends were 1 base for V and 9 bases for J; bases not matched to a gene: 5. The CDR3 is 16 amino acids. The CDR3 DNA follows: TGTGCCATCAGTGAGTTGGGACAGGGGGATGTTTCACCCCTCCACTTT. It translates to CAISELGQGDVSPLHF.

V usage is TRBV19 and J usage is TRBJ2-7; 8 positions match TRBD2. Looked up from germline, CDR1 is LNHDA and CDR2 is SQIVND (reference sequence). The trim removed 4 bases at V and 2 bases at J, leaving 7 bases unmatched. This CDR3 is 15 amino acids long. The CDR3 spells CASSRSGGNPYEQYF. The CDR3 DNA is TGTGCCAGTAGTAGGAGCGGGGGAAACCCCTACGAGCAGTACTTC. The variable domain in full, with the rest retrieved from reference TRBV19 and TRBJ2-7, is DGGITQSPKYLFRKEGQNVTLSCEQNLNHDAMYWYRQDPGQGLRLIYYSQIVNDFQKGDIAEGYSVSREKKESFPLTVTSAQKNPTAFYLCASSRSGGNPYEQYFGPGTRLTVT.